This T cell receptor (beta chain) was obtained from a study of cytomegalovirus exposure and HLA in healthy donors. Findings and caveats of the study: TCR sequences were mostly rare, though some public TCRs occurred in many donors. Clonal expansion was found to be greater in HLA-associated TCR beta chains than in equally common others in a later analysis.

Each donor's status was that of a healthy bone marrow donor. This clone was detected a few times. Its antigen is undetermined. Vbeta (60) and Jbeta (13) primers were used in the PCR. Method: immunoSEQ multiplex PCR; TCRdb's copy keeps in-frame clones and lacks some. Of approximately 130,000 clones listed, over 70% were seen once; the top ten hold around 3.2%. The sample consisted of PBMCs. The TCR originated in a man aged 25 to 40 in good health and CMV-seronegative.

In DNA form, the CDR3 reads TGTGCCAGAAGCGGCAGGGGACGCGGTCAGCCCCAGCATTTT. Protein: CARSGRGRGQPQHF. The chain joins TRBV7-3 to TRBJ1-5; tentative D call: TRBD1 (6 bases). The germline V gene encodes CDR1 SGHTA and CDR2 FQGTGA. The CDR3 is made up of 14 amino acids. The V gene lost 9 bases and the J gene lost 6 bases, with 18 bases spanning the gap.